The present entry profiles one T cell receptor (beta chain) with its context. Its antigen is unidentified. By flow cytometry, patients selected for sequencing had shown an expansion of CD8+CD57+ cells. Everyone among the patients had severe acquired aplastic anemia. The data belong to a study of CD8+CD57+ T cells in acquired aplastic anemia. Turning to the study itself: Mean yield of DNA from sorted CD4+ and CD8+ cells was 3 to 3.5 ug. Study results and caveats: Statistical testing detected no significant gap in CD8+ Simpson's diversity between patients and controls. Found in both controls and patients were around 30 CD8+ CDR3 sequences.

Profiling that covered TCR beta VDJ and CDR3 relied on genomic DNA as its template. In TCRdb, the reads were re-called with MiXCR into one record per CDR3 protein. This sample has roughly 160,000 distinct CDR3 sequences, with around 48% found just once. The sample taken for sequencing was sorted CD4+, CD8+, or CD8+CD57+ T cells (not recorded which) from PBMCs. The receptor comes from a human donor with aplastic anemia.

CDR3 sequence: CSARVGTSGQETQYF. In DNA form, the CDR3 reads TGCAGTGCTAGAGTGGGAACTAGCGGACAAGAGACCCAGTACTTC. The chain couples TRBV20-1 to TRBJ2-5; 8 nucleotides align to TRBD2. The CDR3 loop spans 15 amino acids. Germline CDR1 is DFQATT and CDR2 is SNEGSKA (reference sequence). The ends lost 1 base at V and 2 bases at J; junction bases unmatched: 6.